The clone carrying this TCR beta chain was seen repeatedly, ten times or more. These data come from a study of low-dose radiotherapy and immunotherapy resistance in tumors. Study context: Each patient was administered nivolumab intravenously at 240 mg, which was a flat dose, every two weeks, along with intravenous ipilimumab at 1 mg/kg every six weeks. Aspirin 300 mg, taken orally and daily, was given to patients for four cycles from cycle 1 day 1.

Time point meaning: after trial treatment. The treatment here: LDRT plus nivolumab, ipilimumab, low-dose cyclophosphamide and aspirin (RACIN trial). Priming of first-strand cDNA relied on TRAV- and TRBV-specific primers (covering alpha and beta chains). Using a constant-region primer together with a V-primer adapter, TCRs were subjected to 20 to 25 PCR cycles of amplification. TCRdb re-called the reads through MiXCR, storing one row per CDR3 protein. This table has tens of thousands of distinct CDR3 sequences, about 25% appearing once. This sequence originates from a male donor with prostate cancer. Sequenced material: PBMCs, taken after low-dose radiotherapy plus immunotherapy.

The CDR3 protein is CSGGLAGGSYNEQFF. In DNA form, the CDR3 reads TGCAGCGGAGGACTAGCGGGGGGTTCCTACAATGAGCAGTTCTTC. This rearrangement joins TRBV29-1 to TRBJ2-1; TRBD2 matches at 14 bases. The V gene end was trimmed by 7 bases and the J gene end by 1 base; junction bases not matched to a gene: 3. Germline-derived CDR1 and CDR2 are SQVTM and ANQGSEA. The CDR3 covers 15 residues.